The 11 T cell receptor beta chains listed next were all sequenced from one sample in a study of blood T cell repertoires in COVID-19. Clones were read by immunoSEQ multiplex PCR, and TCRdb kept only the in-frame ones, dropping some. The sample includes approximately 250,000 clones, approximately 90% of them seen just once. The sequencing sample was made of PBMCs or T cells enriched from blood (not recorded which). Receptors were obtained from a woman aged 55-70 years in a cohort exposed to, infected with or recovered from COVID-19 (not recorded which).

The chain is built from TRBV9 and TRBJ2-1, with D possibly matching TRBD2 (6 bases). The CDR3 is 14 amino acids. Germline CDR1 and CDR2: SGDLS and YYNGEE. The ends were cut back, 0 bases at V and 9 bases at J, with 13 bases in the middle. The CDR3 loop reads CASSVDGTSSEQFF. Written as DNA, the CDR3 is TGTGCCAGCAGCGTAGATGGTACTAGCAGTGAGCAGTTCTTC.

The chain uses TRBV7-2 and TRBJ2-6; no reliable D call. Trimming shortened V by 4 bases and J by 2 bases, and 9 bases separated the two germline ends. This CDR3 has 15 residues. Looked up from germline, CDR1 is SGHTA and CDR2 is FQGNSA. DNA of the CDR3: TGTGCCAGCAGCTCGTATACAGCTGGGGCCAACGTCCTGACTTTC. Its protein is CASSSYTAGANVLTF.

As concerns this clone: Other DNA sequences from this sample encode an identical CDR3 as well. The CDR3 coding sequence is TGCAGCGTTGGACAGCCGAACACTGAAGCTTTCTTT. It encodes CSVGQPNTEAFF. The V and J genes are TRBV29-1 and TRBJ1-1, with D possibly being TRBD1 (5 bases). With 4 bases removed from V and 1 base from J, the gap between germline ends came to 7 bases. This CDR3 is built from 12 residues. Germline V gene data show CDR1 as SQVTM and CDR2 as ANQGSEA.

The chain carries TRBV30 and TRBJ2-1; TRBD1 aligns across 10 bases. Germline V gene data show CDR1 as GTSNPN and CDR2 as SVGIG (reference sequence). Trimming removed 5 bases from V and 5 bases from J; junction bases left unmatched: 6. This CDR3 has 14 residues. CDR3 amino acids: CAWSPGTGDNEQFF. The CDR3 region has the DNA TGTGCCTGGTCCCCCGGGACAGGGGACAATGAGCAGTTCTTC.

The chain is built from TRBV5-6 and TRBJ1-4; 9 nucleotides agree with TRBD1. Losses at the gene ends were 0 bases for V and 8 bases for J; bases not matched to a gene: 5. Germline V gene sequence: CDR1 SGHDT, CDR2 YYEEEE. The CDR3 loop spans 15 amino acids. The CDR3 reads CASSLGGTGREKLFF. As DNA, the CDR3 is TGTGCCAGCAGCTTGGGAGGGACAGGGCGAGAAAAACTGTTTTTT.

This clone has just one count. The chain couples TRBV28 to TRBJ1-5, with D possibly TRBD1 on 6 matching bases. This CDR3 region has 14 residues. Germline CDR1 is MDHEN and CDR2 is SYDVKM. Trimming took 6 bases from V and 2 from J, leaving 11 bases between them. CDR3: CASSQGGGNQPQHF. CDR3 coding DNA: TGTGCCAGCAGCCAAGGGGGAGGCAATCAGCCCCAGCATTTT.

This chain links TRBV20-1 with TRBJ2-1, with D perhaps TRBD1 (7 bases). This CDR3 contains 16 residues. The germline gives CDR1 DFQATT, CDR2 SNEGSKA (reference sequence). Deletions cut 3 bases from V and 5 bases from J, with 20 bases between. The CDR3 bases are TGCAGTGCTAGTCGGAGGGCAGGGGGACTTGACAATGAGCAGTTCTTC. Its protein product is CSASRRAGGLDNEQFF.

The CDR3, as DNA: TGTGCCCCAAGGACAGGGCGAAAAAACATTCAGTACTTC. This codes for CAPRTGRKNIQYF. The chain has TRBV30 and TRBJ2-4; 8 bases are shared with TRBD1. CDR3 size: 13 residues. V trimming: 8 bases; J trimming: 4 bases; junction bases outside the gene matches: 7. Germline lookup yields CDR1 GTSNPN and CDR2 SVGIG (reference sequence). The full variable domain, its missing parts supplied by reference TRBV30 and TRBJ2-4, is SQTIHQWPATLVQPVGSPLSLECTVEGTSNPNLYWYRQAAGRGLQLLFYSVGIGQISSEVPQNLSASRPQDRQFILSSKKLLLSDSGFYLCAPRTGRKNIQYFGAGTRLSVL.

The chain uses TRBV7-9 and TRBJ2-3; 7 bases fit TRBD1. CDR1 and CDR2 (germline): SEHNR, FQNEAQ (reference sequence). Trimming removed 2 bases from V and 3 bases from J; junction bases left unmatched: 11. The CDR3 covers 17 residues. The DNA for the CDR3 is TGTGCCAGCAGCTTAAGGAGTAGGGGGCTCGCAACAGATACGCAGTATTTT. As protein: CASSLRSRGLATDTQYF.

V and J are TRBV19 and TRBJ1-2; TRBD1 is a possible D gene (6 bases). The CDR3 spans 14 residues. In germline, CDR1 is LNHDA, CDR2 SQIVND (reference sequence). V was trimmed by 5 bases and J by 4 bases, leaving 14 bases between them. CDR3 DNA sequence: TGTGCCAGTAGTCCCTGGGGGGGCGTCTATGGCTACACCTTC. It codes for CASSPWGGVYGYTF.

V gene TRBV28 combines with J gene TRBJ2-7, with TRBD1 identical over 7 bases. After removal of 6 bases from V and 2 bases from J, the junction contained 10 bases not matched to a gene. The CDR3 consists of 15 residues. CDR1 is MDHEN, CDR2 SYDVKM, per germline. This chain's CDR3 is CASSPRDRTTYEQYF. CDR3 DNA sequence: TGTGCCAGCAGCCCGAGGGACAGAACTACCTACGAGCAGTACTTC.